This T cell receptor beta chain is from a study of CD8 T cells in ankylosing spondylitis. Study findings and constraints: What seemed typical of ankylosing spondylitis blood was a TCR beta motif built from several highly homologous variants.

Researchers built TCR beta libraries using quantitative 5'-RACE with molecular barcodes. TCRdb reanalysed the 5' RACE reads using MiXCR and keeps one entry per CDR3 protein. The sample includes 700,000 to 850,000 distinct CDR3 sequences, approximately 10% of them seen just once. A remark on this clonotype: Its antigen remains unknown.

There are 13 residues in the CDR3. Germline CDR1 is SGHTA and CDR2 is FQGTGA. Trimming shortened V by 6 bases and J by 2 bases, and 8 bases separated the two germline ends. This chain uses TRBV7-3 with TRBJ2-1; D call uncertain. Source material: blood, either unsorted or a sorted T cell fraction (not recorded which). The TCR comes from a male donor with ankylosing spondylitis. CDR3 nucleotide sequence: TGTGCCAGCAGGGAACAGCCCTACAATGAGCAGTTCTTC. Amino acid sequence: CASREQPYNEQFF.